This paragraph reports one T cell receptor beta chain. Its antigen remains unidentified. The sample is drawn from a study of radiotherapy plus CTLA-4 blockade in lung cancer. General study findings and limits: Tumor-derived TCR clones expanded in blood after radiotherapy plus ipilimumab.

The table came from immunoSEQ multiplex PCR; TCRdb's copy has only in-frame clones and leaves some out. Among roughly 80,000 clones listed, 60% to 85% were seen once. There are 15 residues in the CDR3. The germline V gene encodes CDR1 SGHTA and CDR2 FQGNSA. V was clipped by 6 bases and J by 6 bases, with 21 bases between them. Participants had chemo-refractory metastatic non-small-cell lung cancer and were treated with focal radiation plus ipilimumab CTLA-4 blockade. The chain combines TRBV7-2 with TRBJ2-7, with D tentatively TRBD1 (6 bases). The receptor was isolated from a human donor with non-small cell lung cancer who had a partial response to radiotherapy plus ipilimumab. Some clones in this sample may be carry-over from other donors' samples. The specimen was peripheral blood, collected from a patient treated with radiotherapy plus ipilimumab. The CDR3 sequence is CASSPTTGRGPEQYF. CDR3 in DNA: TGTGCCAGCAGTCCTACCACAGGGAGAGGGCCCGAGCAGTACTTC.